This T cell receptor (beta chain) emerged from a study of blood T cell repertoires in COVID-19. Study at large: In each case, the material was cDNA or gDNA derived from T cells, B-cell-depleted T cells, or PBMCs.

This CDR3 is 16 amino acids long. The V gene end was trimmed by 2 bases and the J gene end by 3 bases; junction bases not matched to a gene: 6. Germline V gene sequence: CDR1 SGHNT, CDR2 YYREEE (reference sequence). Clones were sequenced by immunoSEQ multiplex PCR, and TCRdb holds only the in-frame ones, with some missing. The sample contains about 280,000 clones, 80% to 90% of which appear only once. One Seattle source followed patients from active infection through their disease course. This TCR derives from a woman aged 70-85 years with COVID-19, enrolled during active disease. The chain is built from TRBV5-4 and TRBJ2-3; 10 nucleotides line up with TRBD2. The sequencing sample was made of peripheral blood. CDR3 sequence (DNA): TGTGCCAGCAGCTTACAGCGGGGGGGCCCAACAGATACGCAGTATTTT. Protein: CASSLQRGGPTDTQYF.